One T cell receptor (beta chain) is described in this entry. Antigen: not known. This entry comes from a study of T cells in localized non-small cell lung cancer. The assay was immunoSEQ multiplex PCR, and TCRdb's table has in-frame clones only and misses some. Found here are about 28,000 clones, about 87% of them singletons; the top ten hold roughly 2.9%. Notes on the study in general: Adjacent lung was found to contain a median around 56 of the top 100 tumor clones. Heterogeneity stays possible, as sequencing covered only one tumor region. Longer overall survival accompanied higher blood T cell density. The highest T cell clonality was in uninvolved adjacent lung, above tumor.

The CDR3 consists of 16 residues. CDR1 and CDR2 (germline): MGHDK, SYGVNS. Trimming removed 3 bases at V and 0 bases at J, with 9 bases between. This rearrangement joins TRBV25-1 to TRBJ2-6; D perhaps matches TRBD1 (6 bases). This TCR came from a woman aged 18-55 years with stage I lung adenocarcinoma. This specimen consisted of peripheral blood, obtained before any cancer treatment. Here the CDR3 reads CASSEGHSSGANVLTF. The CDR3 DNA sequence: TGTGCCAGCAGTGAGGGACATTCCTCTGGGGCCAACGTCCTGACTTTC.